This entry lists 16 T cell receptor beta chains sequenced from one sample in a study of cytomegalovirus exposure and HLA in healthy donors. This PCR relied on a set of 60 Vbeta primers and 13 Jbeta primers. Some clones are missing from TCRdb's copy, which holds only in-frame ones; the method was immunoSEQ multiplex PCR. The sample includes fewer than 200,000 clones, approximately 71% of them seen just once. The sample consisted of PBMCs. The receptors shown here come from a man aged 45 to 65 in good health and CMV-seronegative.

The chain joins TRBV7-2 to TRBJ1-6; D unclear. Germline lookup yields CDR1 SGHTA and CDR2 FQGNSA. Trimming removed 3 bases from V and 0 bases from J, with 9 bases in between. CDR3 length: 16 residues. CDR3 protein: CASSFRKSSYNSPLHF. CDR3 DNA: TGTGCCAGCAGCTTCAGGAAGAGCTCCTATAATTCACCCCTCCACTTT. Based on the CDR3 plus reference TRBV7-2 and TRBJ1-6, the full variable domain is GAGVSQSPSNKVTEKGKDVELRCDPISGHTALYWYRQSLGQGLEFLIYFQGNSAPDKSGLPSDRFSAERTGGSVSTLTIQRTQQEDSAVYLCASSFRKSSYNSPLHFGNGTRLTVT.

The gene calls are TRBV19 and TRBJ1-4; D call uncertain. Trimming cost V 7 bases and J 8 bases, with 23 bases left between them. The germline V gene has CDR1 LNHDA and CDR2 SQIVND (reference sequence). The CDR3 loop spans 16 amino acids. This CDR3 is CASTPPRSQRREKLFF. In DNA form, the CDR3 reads TGTGCCAGTACCCCACCGCGGTCTCAAAGAAGGGAAAAACTGTTTTTT.

The CDR3 sequence: CASSRWTGVNQPQHF. CDR3 nucleotides: TGTGCCAGCAGCCGCTGGACAGGGGTCAATCAGCCCCAGCATTTT. This chain uses TRBV7-8 with TRBJ1-5; 9 bases fit TRBD1. The CDR3 is made up of 15 amino acids. J gave up 3 bases and V 5 bases, and 5 bases lay outside the gene matches. Germline V CDR1 and CDR2: SGHVS, FQNEAQ.

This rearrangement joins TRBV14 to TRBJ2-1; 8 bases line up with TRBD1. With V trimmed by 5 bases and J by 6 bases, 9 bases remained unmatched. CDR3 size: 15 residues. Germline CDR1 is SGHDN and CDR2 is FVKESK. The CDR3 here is CASSLRQGIRNEQFF. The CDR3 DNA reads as TGTGCCAGCAGCTTGCGACAGGGGATACGCAATGAGCAGTTCTTC.

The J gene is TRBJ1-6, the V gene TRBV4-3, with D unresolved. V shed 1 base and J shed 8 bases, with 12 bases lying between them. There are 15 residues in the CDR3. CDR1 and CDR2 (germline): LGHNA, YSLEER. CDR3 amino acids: CASSQAGVGDSPLHF. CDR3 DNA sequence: TGCGCCAGCAGCCAAGCGGGAGTCGGAGATTCACCCCTCCACTTT.

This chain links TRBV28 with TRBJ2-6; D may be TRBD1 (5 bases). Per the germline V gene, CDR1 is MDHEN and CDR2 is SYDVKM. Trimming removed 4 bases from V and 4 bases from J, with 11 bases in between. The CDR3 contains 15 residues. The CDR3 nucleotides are TGTGCCAGCAGTTCCTACAGGCCGGGGGCCAACGTCCTGACTTTC. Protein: CASSSYRPGANVLTF.

The CDR3 protein is CASSQGWDRGTYEQYF. The CDR3 coding sequence is TGCGCCAGCAGCCAAGGGTGGGACAGGGGGACCTACGAGCAGTACTTC. The chain carries TRBV4-3 and TRBJ2-7; 11 bases map to TRBD1. This CDR3 is built from 16 residues. Germline-derived CDR1 and CDR2 are LGHNA and YSLEER. V dropped 1 base and J dropped 2; count of bases not matched to a gene: 4.

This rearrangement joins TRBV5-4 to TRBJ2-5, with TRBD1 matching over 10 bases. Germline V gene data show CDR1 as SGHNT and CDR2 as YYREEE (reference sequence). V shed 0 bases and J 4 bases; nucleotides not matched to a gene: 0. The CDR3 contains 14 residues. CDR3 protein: CASSLGTGGETQYF. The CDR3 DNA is TGTGCCAGCAGCTTGGGGACAGGGGGAGAGACCCAGTACTTC. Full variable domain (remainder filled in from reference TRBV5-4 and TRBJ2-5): ETGVTQSPTHLIKTRGQQVTLRCSSQSGHNTVSWYQQALGQGPQFIFQYYREEENGRGNFPPRFSGLQFPNYSSELNVNALELDDSALYLCASSLGTGGETQYFGPGTRLLVL.

CDR3 in amino acids: CASSQASGEWSTDTQYF. Here the CDR3 DNA reads TGCGCCAGCAGCCAAGCTAGCGGGGAGTGGAGCACAGATACGCAGTATTTT. V usage is TRBV4-1 and J usage is TRBJ2-3, with 9 bases that match TRBD2. This CDR3 is built from 17 residues. The germline CDR1 and CDR2 sequences are MGHRA and YSYEKL. Germline trimming cut 1 base from V and 0 bases from J; bases unmatched to any gene: 5.

In nucleotides, the CDR3 is TGTGCCAGCAGCTTAGGGGTGGCCATTACTAATGGCTACACCTTC. Protein product: CASSLGVAITNGYTF. This rearrangement joins TRBV13 to TRBJ1-2, with D hard to call. The V end lost 0 bases, the J end lost 6 bases, and 14 bases lay between the germline ends. The germline gives CDR1 PRHDT, CDR2 FYEKMQ (reference sequence). This CDR3 is built from 15 residues.

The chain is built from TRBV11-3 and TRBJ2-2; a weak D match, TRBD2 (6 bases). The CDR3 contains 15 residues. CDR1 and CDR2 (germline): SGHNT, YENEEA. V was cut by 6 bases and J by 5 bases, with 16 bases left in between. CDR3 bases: TGTGCCAGCAGGATCCGGGGGTCGGGGACCGGGGAGCTGTTTTTT. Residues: CASRIRGSGTGELFF.

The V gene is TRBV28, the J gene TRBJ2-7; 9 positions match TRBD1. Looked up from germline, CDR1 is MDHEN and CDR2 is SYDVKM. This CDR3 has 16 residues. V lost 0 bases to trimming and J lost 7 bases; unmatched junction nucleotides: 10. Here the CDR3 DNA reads TGTGCCAGCAGTTTATGGGCGACAGGGGGTTCGGAAGAGCAGTACTTC. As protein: CASSLWATGGSEEQYF.

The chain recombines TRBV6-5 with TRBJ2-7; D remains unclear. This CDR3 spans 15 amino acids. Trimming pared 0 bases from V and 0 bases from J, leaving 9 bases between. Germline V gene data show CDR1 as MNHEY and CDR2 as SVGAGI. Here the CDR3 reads CASSYSSGHSYEQYF. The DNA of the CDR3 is TGTGCCAGCAGTTACTCCTCAGGCCACTCCTACGAGCAGTACTTC.

As DNA, the CDR3 is TGTGCCAGTAGTAGGGACAGCTCTGGGGCCAACGTCCTGACTTTC. This encodes CASSRDSSGANVLTF. V usage is TRBV19 and J usage is TRBJ2-6; 7 nucleotides align to TRBD1. The CDR3 contains 15 residues. With V trimmed by 4 bases and J by 0 bases, 0 bases remained unmatched. Germline lookup yields CDR1 LNHDA and CDR2 SQIVND (reference sequence).

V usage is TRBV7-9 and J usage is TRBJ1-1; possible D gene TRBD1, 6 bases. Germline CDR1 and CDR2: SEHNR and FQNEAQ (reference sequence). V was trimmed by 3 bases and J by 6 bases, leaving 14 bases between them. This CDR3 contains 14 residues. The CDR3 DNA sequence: TGTGCCAGCAGCTTTACAGGGTATAGCGCTGAAGCTTTCTTT. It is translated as CASSFTGYSAEAFF.

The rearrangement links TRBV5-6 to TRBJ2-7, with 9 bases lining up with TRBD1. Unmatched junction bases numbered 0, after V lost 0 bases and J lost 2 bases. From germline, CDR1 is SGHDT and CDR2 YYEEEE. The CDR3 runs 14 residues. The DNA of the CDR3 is TGTGCCAGCAGCTTGGGGACAGGGGCCTACGAGCAGTACTTC. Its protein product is CASSLGTGAYEQYF. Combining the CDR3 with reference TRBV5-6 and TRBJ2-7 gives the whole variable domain DAGVTQSPTHLIKTRGQQVTLRCSPKSGHDTVSWYQQALGQGPQFIFQYYEEEERQRGNFPDRFSGHQFPNYSSELNVNALLLGDSALYLCASSLGTGAYEQYFGPGTRLTVT.